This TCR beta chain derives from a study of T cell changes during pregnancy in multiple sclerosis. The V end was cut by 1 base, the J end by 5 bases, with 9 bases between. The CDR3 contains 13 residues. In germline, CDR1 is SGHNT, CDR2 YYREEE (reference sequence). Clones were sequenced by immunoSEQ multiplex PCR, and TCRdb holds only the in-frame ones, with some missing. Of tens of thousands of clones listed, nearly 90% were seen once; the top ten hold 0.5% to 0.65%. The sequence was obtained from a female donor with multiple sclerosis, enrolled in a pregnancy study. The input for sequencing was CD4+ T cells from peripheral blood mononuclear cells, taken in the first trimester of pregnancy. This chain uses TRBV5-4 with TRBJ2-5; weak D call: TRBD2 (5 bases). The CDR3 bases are TGTGCCAGCAGCTTGTCGAGGAGGGAGACCCAGTACTTC. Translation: CASSLSRRETQYF.